This T cell receptor (beta chain) was profiled in a study of T cell responses to AZD1222 COVID-19 vaccine. The table came from immunoSEQ multiplex PCR; TCRdb's copy has only in-frame clones and leaves some out. The table records 150,000 to 200,000 clones, roughly nine tenths of them present only once. Germline V gene data show CDR1 as MGHRA and CDR2 as YSYEKL. The V end lost 4 bases, the J end lost 1 base, and 13 bases lay between the germline ends. The CDR3 covers 15 residues. In regard to this clone: Its antigen remains unknown.

Broader study findings: White British people made up most donors, females outnumbered males, and clonal diversity was possibly underestimated. As reported, nearly half of all spike-specific TCRs target variant regions that are unmutated.

The V and J genes are TRBV4-1 and TRBJ1-1; the D gene is possibly TRBD1 (6 bases). The specimen was peripheral blood, collected 28 days after the second AZD1222 dose. The source of this sequence is an adult who received the AZD1222 COVID-19 vaccine. In DNA, the CDR3 is TGCGCCAGCAGCCCCCCGACAGGCTCGAACACTGAAGCTTTCTTT. Protein product: CASSPPTGSNTEAFF.